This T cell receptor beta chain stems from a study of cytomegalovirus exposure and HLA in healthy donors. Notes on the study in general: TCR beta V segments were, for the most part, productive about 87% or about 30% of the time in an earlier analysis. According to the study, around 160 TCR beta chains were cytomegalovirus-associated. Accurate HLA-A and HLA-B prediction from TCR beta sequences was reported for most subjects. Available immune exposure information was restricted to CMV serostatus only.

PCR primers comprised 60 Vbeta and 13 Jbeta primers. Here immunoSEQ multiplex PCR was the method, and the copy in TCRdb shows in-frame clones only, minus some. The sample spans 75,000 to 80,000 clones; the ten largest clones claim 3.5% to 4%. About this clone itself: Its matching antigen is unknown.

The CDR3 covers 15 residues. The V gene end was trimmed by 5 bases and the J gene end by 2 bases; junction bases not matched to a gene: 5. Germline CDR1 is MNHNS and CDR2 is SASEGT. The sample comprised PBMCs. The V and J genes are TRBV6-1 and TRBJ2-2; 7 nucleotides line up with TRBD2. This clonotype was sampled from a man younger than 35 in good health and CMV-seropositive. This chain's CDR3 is CASSPLAANTGELFF. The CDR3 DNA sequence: TGTGCCAGCAGTCCGCTAGCGGCCAACACCGGGGAGCTGTTTTTT.